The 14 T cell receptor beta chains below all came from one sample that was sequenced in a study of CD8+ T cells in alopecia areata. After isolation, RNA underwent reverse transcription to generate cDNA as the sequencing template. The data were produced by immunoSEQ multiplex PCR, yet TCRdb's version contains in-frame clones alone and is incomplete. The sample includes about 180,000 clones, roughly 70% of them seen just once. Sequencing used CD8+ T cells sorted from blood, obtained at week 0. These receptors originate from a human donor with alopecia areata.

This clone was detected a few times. The DNA for the CDR3 is TGTGCCAGTAGTATCTTCCGGGACAGCGCCTACGAGCAGTACTTC. Its protein product is CASSIFRDSAYEQYF. This chain links TRBV19 with TRBJ2-7; the match to TRBD1 covers 7 bases. After removal of 3 bases from V and 2 bases from J, the junction contained 7 bases not matched to a gene. Germline assignment: CDR1 LNHDA and CDR2 SQIVND (reference sequence). The CDR3 runs 15 residues.

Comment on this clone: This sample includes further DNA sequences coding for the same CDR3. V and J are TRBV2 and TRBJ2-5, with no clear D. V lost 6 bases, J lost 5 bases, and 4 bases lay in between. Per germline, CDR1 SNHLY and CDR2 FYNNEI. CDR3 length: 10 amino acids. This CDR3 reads CASRGETQYF. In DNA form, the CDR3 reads TGTGCCAGCAGAGGGGAGACCCAGTACTTC.

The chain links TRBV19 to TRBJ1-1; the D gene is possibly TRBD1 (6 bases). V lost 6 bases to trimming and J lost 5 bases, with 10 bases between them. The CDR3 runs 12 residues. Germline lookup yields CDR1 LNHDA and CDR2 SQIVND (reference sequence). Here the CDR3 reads CASRGAETEAFF. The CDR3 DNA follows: TGTGCCAGTAGGGGGGCCGAAACTGAAGCTTTCTTT.

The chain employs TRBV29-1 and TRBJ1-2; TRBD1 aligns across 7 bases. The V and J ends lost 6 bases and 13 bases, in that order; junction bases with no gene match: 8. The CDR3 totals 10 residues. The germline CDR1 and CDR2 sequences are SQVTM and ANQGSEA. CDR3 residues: CSVVDRTVTF. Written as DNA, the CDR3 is TGCAGCGTCGTGGACAGGACGGTCACCTTC.

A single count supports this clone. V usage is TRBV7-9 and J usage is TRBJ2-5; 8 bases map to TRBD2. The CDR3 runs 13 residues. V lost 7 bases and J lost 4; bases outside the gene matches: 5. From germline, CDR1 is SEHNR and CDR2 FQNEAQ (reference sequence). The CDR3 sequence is CASTGLAGETQYF. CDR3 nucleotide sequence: TGTGCCAGCACCGGACTAGCTGGAGAGACCCAGTACTTC.

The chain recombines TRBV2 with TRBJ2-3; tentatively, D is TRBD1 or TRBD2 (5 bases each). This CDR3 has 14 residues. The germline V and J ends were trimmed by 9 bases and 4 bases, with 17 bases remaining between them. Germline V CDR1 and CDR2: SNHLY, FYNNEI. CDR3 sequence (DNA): TGTGCCAGGGGGGACCCCGCAGGCTCAGATACGCAGTATTTT. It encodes CARGDPAGSDTQYF.

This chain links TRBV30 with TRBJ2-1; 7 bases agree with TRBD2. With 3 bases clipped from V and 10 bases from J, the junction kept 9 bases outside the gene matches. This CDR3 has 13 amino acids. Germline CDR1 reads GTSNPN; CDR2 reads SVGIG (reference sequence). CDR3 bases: TGTGCCTGGAGAGTTTCGCAGGGAGGGGAGCAGTTCTTC. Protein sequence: CAWRVSQGGEQFF.

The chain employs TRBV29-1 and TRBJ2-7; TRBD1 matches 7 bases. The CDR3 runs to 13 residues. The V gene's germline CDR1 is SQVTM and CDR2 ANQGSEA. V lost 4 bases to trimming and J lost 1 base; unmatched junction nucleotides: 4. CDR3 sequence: CSVVGRGSYEQYF. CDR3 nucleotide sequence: TGCAGCGTTGTTGGCAGGGGGTCCTACGAGCAGTACTTC.

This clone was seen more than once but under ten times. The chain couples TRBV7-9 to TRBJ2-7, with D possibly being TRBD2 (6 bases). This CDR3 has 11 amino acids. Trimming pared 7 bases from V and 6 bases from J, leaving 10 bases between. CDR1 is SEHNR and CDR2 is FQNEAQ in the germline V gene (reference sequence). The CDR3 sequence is CASTDGGEQYF. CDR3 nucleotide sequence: TGTGCCAGCACCGACGGGGGCGAGCAGTACTTC. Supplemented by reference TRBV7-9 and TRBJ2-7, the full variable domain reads DTGVSQNPRHKITKRGQNVTFRCDPISEHNRLYWYRQTLGQGPEFLTYFQNEAQLEKSRLLSDRFSAERPKGSFSTLEIQRTEQGDSAMYLCASTDGGEQYFGPGTRLTVT.

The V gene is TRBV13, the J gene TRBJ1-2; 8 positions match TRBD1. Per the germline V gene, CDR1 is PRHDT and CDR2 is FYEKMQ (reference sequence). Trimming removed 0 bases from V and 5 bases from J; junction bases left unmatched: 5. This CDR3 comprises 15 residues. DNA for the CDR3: TGTGCCAGCAGCTTAGGGGCAGGGGGCTCGTATGGCTACACCTTC. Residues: CASSLGAGGSYGYTF.

CDR3 sequence: CASTDGQSGYTF. CDR3 bases: TGTGCCAGCACCGACGGACAGTCTGGCTACACCTTC. The rearrangement uses TRBV2 and TRBJ1-2; perhaps TRBD1 as D (6 bases). This CDR3 is 12 amino acids long. CDR1 and CDR2 from the germline V gene are SNHLY and FYNNEI. V was clipped by 7 bases and J by 7 bases, with 13 bases between them.

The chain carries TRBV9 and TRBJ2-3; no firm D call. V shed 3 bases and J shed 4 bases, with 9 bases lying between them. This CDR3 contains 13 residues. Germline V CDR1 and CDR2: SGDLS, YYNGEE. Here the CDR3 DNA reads TGTGCCAGCAGCGGAGAAGTCCCAGATACGCAGTATTTT. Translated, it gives CASSGEVPDTQYF.

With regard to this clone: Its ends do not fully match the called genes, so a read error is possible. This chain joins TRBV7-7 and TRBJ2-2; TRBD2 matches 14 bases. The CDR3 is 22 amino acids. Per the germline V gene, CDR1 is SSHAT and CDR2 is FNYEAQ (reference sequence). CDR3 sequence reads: CASSHPARVGTSGGQNTGELFF. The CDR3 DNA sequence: TGTGCTAGCAGCCACCCCGCGAGGGTTGGGACTAGCGGGGGTCAAAACACCGGGGAGCTGTTTTTT.

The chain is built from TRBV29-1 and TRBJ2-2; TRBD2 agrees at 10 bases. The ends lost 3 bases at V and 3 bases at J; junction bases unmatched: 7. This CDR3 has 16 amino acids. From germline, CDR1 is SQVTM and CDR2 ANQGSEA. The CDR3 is CSVDLPLAGHTGELFF. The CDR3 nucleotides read TGCAGCGTTGACCTCCCACTAGCGGGGCACACCGGGGAGCTGTTTTTT.